Listed below are T cell receptor beta chains from one sample, sequenced in a study of blood T cell repertoires in COVID-19. Some clones are missing from TCRdb's copy, which holds only in-frame ones; the method was immunoSEQ multiplex PCR. The repertoire holds about 120,000 clones, with approximately 80% as singletons. The sample consisted of peripheral blood. The receptors shown here come from a woman aged 60-70 years with acute or convalescent COVID-19. Each CDR3 is given with its conserved first and last residue. Fields, in order: clone size, J gene, V gene, D gene, CDR3 protein, CDR3 DNA. A D gene is named only where the DNA matches it firmly. Where a row states a size, it is once, few, many or the class of an expanded clone; other rows omit it.

size: .; J: TRBJ1-2; V: TRBV4-2; D: .; CDR3: CASSQDPGVDYGYTF; DNA: TGTGCCAGCAGCCAAGACCCAGGGGTAGACTATGGCTACACCTTC
size: .; J: TRBJ2-5; V: TRBV7-3; D: TRBD2; CDR3: CASSLTSGGTMETQYF; DNA: TGTGCCAGCAGCTTAACTAGCGGGGGTACAATGGAGACCCAGTACTTC
size: .; J: TRBJ1-6; V: TRBV28; D: TRBD1; CDR3: CASSQGTVYNSPLHF; DNA: TGTGCCAGCAGTCAAGGGACAGTCTATAATTCACCCCTCCACTTT
size: once; J: TRBJ2-5; V: TRBV4-2; D: .; CDR3: CASSQVNFETQYF; DNA: TGTGCCAGCAGCCAAGTAAACTTCGAGACCCAGTACTTC
size: .; J: TRBJ1-5; V: TRBV11-2; D: .; CDR3: CASSLGGRRQGNNQPQHF; DNA: TGTGCCAGCAGCTTAGGGGGGCGGCGCCAGGGGAACAATCAGCCCCAGCATTTT
size: .; J: TRBJ1-1; V: TRBV19; D: .; CDR3: CASSRPDGRRTEAFF; DNA: TGTGCCAGTAGTAGACCGGACGGGAGGAGGACTGAAGCTTTCTTT
size: .; J: TRBJ2-7; V: TRBV5-1; D: TRBD1; CDR3: CASTGGVTSSYEQYF; DNA: TGCGCCAGTACAGGGGGCGTAACGAGCTCCTACGAGCAGTACTTC
size: .; J: TRBJ2-1; V: TRBV7-9; D: TRBD2; CDR3: CASTKPPLALNEQFF; DNA: TGTGCCAGCACCAAACCGCCACTAGCGCTCAATGAGCAGTTCTTC
size: .; J: TRBJ1-3; V: TRBV12-3/TRBV12-4; D: .; CDR3: CASSFAGNTIYF; DNA: TGTGCCAGCAGTTTTGCGGGAAACACCATATATTTT
size: .; J: TRBJ2-5; V: TRBV3-1/TRBV3-2; D: TRBD2; CDR3: CASSQDRGTSQETQYF; DNA: TGTGCCAGCAGCCAAGATAGAGGGACTAGCCAAGAGACCCAGTACTTC
size: .; J: TRBJ2-1; V: TRBV11-3; D: TRBD2; CDR3: CASSLGGLAGPSPYNEQFF; DNA: TGTGCCAGCAGCTTAGGGGGACTAGCGGGGCCCTCTCCCTACAATGAGCAGTTCTTC
size: .; J: TRBJ1-5; V: TRBV15; D: .; CDR3: CATSRDFMGGQVNQPQHF; DNA: TGTGCCACCAGCAGAGATTTCATGGGTGGACAAGTCAATCAGCCCCAGCATTTT
size: once; J: TRBJ1-2; V: TRBV19; D: TRBD1; CDR3: CASSLEGATNYGYTF; DNA: TGTGCCAGTAGTCTCGAGGGGGCGACAAACTATGGCTACACCTTC
size: .; J: TRBJ1-1; V: TRBV5-1; D: TRBD1; CDR3: CASSLARWGQDEGNTEAFF; DNA: TGCGCCAGCAGCTTGGCTCGGTGGGGACAGGATGAGGGGAACACTGAAGCTTTCTTT
size: .; J: TRBJ2-7; V: TRBV11-3; D: TRBD1; CDR3: CASSSRQGGNEQYF; DNA: TGTGCCAGCAGCTCAAGACAGGGGGGGAACGAGCAGTACTTC
size: .; J: TRBJ2-3; V: TRBV7-3; D: TRBD1; CDR3: CASSRDPPGTGNLDTQYF; DNA: TGTGCCAGCAGCCGAGACCCCCCCGGGACAGGGAATTTGGATACGCAGTATTTT
size: .; J: TRBJ2-3; V: TRBV19; D: .; CDR3: CASSIKGGLGTDTQYF; DNA: TGTGCCAGTAGTATCAAGGGCGGGTTAGGTACAGATACGCAGTATTTT
size: .; J: TRBJ2-3; V: TRBV7-9; D: .; CDR3: CASSLVKQALSLSDTQYF; DNA: TGTGCCAGCAGCTTAGTGAAACAGGCTTTAAGCCTTTCAGATACGCAGTATTTT
size: .; J: TRBJ1-1; V: TRBV20-1; D: TRBD1; CDR3: CSAMTRGQAFF; DNA: TGCAGTGCAATGACCAGGGGGCAAGCTTTCTTT
size: .; J: TRBJ2-5; V: TRBV5-8; D: TRBD2; CDR3: CASSLWTSGGETQYF; DNA: TGTGCCAGCAGCTTGTGGACTAGCGGGGGAGAGACCCAGTACTTC
size: .; J: TRBJ1-2; V: TRBV7-9; D: TRBD1; CDR3: CASSLARTGANYGYTF; DNA: TGTGCCAGCAGCTTAGCGAGGACAGGTGCTAACTATGGCTACACCTTC
size: .; J: TRBJ2-3; V: TRBV5-1; D: TRBD2; CDR3: CASSLGRGGPHTDTQYF; DNA: TGCGCCAGCAGCTTGGGCCGCGGGGGACCTCACACAGATACGCAGTATTTT
size: .; J: TRBJ2-5; V: TRBV2; D: TRBD1; CDR3: CASSYRGREETQYF; DNA: TGTGCCAGCAGTTACAGGGGGCGAGAGGAGACCCAGTACTTC
size: .; J: TRBJ2-2; V: TRBV28; D: TRBD1; CDR3: CASGGQGVNTGELFF; DNA: TGTGCCAGCGGGGGACAGGGAGTTAACACCGGGGAGCTGTTTTTT
size: .; J: TRBJ1-2; V: TRBV30; D: .; CDR3: CALGEAVSGYTF; DNA: TGTGCCTTGGGTGAGGCGGTTTCCGGCTACACCTTC
size: .; J: TRBJ2-5; V: TRBV24-1; D: TRBD1; CDR3: CATSAGQGGEETQYF; DNA: TGTGCCACCAGTGCGGGACAGGGTGGAGAAGAGACCCAGTACTTC
size: .; J: TRBJ1-1; V: TRBV5-1; D: .; CDR3: CASSLPQGEAFF; DNA: TGCGCCAGCAGCTTACCCCAGGGTGAAGCTTTCTTT
size: .; J: TRBJ2-3; V: TRBV7-3; D: .; CDR3: CASSLSPGRADTQYF; DNA: TGTGCCAGCAGCTTAAGCCCCGGTCGGGCAGATACGCAGTATTTT
size: .; J: TRBJ1-2; V: TRBV5-4; D: .; CDR3: CASSLQGDGYTF; DNA: TGTGCCAGCAGCTTGCAGGGTGACGGCTACACCTTC
size: once; J: TRBJ2-1; V: TRBV11-3; D: .; CDR3: CASSPPGEQFF; DNA: TGTGCCAGCAGCCCCCCGGGTGAGCAGTTCTTC
size: .; J: TRBJ1-6; V: TRBV27; D: TRBD1; CDR3: CASSSGTGGRNSPLHF; DNA: TGTGCCAGCAGTTCAGGGACAGGGGGAAGGAATTCACCCCTCCACTTT
size: once; J: TRBJ2-7; V: TRBV15; D: .; CDR3: CATSVEGGEQYF; DNA: TGTGCCACCAGCGTAGAAGGGGGTGAGCAGTACTTC
size: .; J: TRBJ2-3; V: TRBV4-2; D: TRBD2; CDR3: CASSQERGTSPTDTQYF; DNA: TGTGCCAGCAGCCAAGAAAGGGGGACTAGCCCCACAGATACGCAGTATTTT
size: .; J: TRBJ2-1; V: TRBV2; D: .; CDR3: CASSEMSGFEQFF; DNA: TGTGCCAGCAGTGAAATGTCGGGGTTTGAGCAGTTCTTC
size: .; J: TRBJ1-5; V: TRBV30; D: TRBD1; CDR3: CAWNRGGNNQPQHF; DNA: TGTGCCTGGAACAGGGGAGGTAACAATCAGCCCCAGCATTTT
size: .; J: TRBJ2-1; V: TRBV27; D: .; CDR3: CASSLYTGIIDNEQFF; DNA: TGTGCCAGCAGTTTATATACAGGGATTATCGACAATGAGCAGTTCTTC
size: .; J: TRBJ2-2; V: TRBV25-1; D: .; CDR3: CASRGPTVITGELFF; DNA: TGTGCCAGCAGAGGCCCGACAGTGATCACCGGGGAGCTGTTTTTT
size: .; J: TRBJ2-3; V: TRBV6-6; D: .; CDR3: CASSYAAASTDTQYF; DNA: TGTGCCAGCAGTTACGCGGCGGCTAGCACAGATACGCAGTATTTT
size: few; J: TRBJ2-2; V: TRBV4-1; D: TRBD1; CDR3: CASSQGDRVTGELFF; DNA: TGCGCCAGCAGCCAAGGGGACAGGGTCACCGGGGAGCTGTTTTTT
size: .; J: TRBJ1-1; V: TRBV5-1; D: TRBD1; CDR3: CASSPETGEAFF; DNA: TGCGCCAGCAGCCCCGAAACAGGGGAGGCTTTCTTT
size: .; J: TRBJ1-3; V: TRBV6-1; D: .; CDR3: CASSELPGSGNTIYF; DNA: TGTGCCAGCAGTGAACTACCGGGCTCTGGAAACACCATATATTTT
size: .; J: TRBJ2-5; V: TRBV5-1; D: .; CDR3: CASSLEGRETQYF; DNA: TGCGCCAGCAGCTTGGAGGGGCGAGAGACCCAGTACTTC
size: .; J: TRBJ2-5; V: TRBV11-3; D: .; CDR3: CASSLSGGLETQYF; DNA: TGTGCCAGCAGCTTAAGTGGGGGCTTAGAGACCCAGTACTTC
size: few; J: TRBJ1-5; V: TRBV2; D: .; CDR3: CASSLTGSNQPQHF; DNA: TGTGCCAGCAGTCTGACAGGAAGCAATCAGCCCCAGCATTTT
size: .; J: TRBJ2-5; V: TRBV5-1; D: .; CDR3: CASSLTTAGPYQETQYF; DNA: TGCGCCAGCAGCTTAACGACAGCGGGCCCGTACCAAGAGACCCAGTACTTC
size: .; J: TRBJ1-2; V: TRBV6-5; D: TRBD1; CDR3: CASSYQPTGRNYGYTF; DNA: TGTGCCAGCAGTTACCAACCGACAGGGCGGAACTATGGCTACACCTTC
size: .; J: TRBJ2-7; V: TRBV7-9; D: .; CDR3: CASSLDLESYEQYF; DNA: TGTGCCAGCAGCTTAGATCTCGAGTCCTACGAGCAGTACTTC
size: .; J: TRBJ1-1; V: TRBV2; D: .; CDR3: CASSEARGPEAFF; DNA: TGTGCCAGCAGTGAAGCGCGGGGACCTGAAGCTTTCTTT
size: few; J: TRBJ2-1; V: TRBV9; D: .; CDR3: CASSSGPVEGRRQQFF; DNA: TGTGCCAGCAGCTCCGGACCCGTGGAGGGTCGCCGGCAGCAGTTCTTC
size: once; J: TRBJ2-2; V: TRBV6-2/TRBV6-3; D: .; CDR3: CASSYRGSTGELFF; DNA: TGTGCCAGCAGTTACCGGGGAAGCACCGGGGAGCTGTTTTTT
size: few; J: TRBJ2-3; V: TRBV9; D: .; CDR3: CASSAPTPGDTQYF; DNA: TGTGCCAGCAGCGCCCCGACCCCGGGAGATACGCAGTATTTT
size: .; J: TRBJ2-5; V: TRBV19; D: .; CDR3: CASSIGSKKTQYF; DNA: TGTGCCAGTAGTATCGGTAGCAAGAAGACCCAGTACTTC
size: .; J: TRBJ2-1; V: TRBV19; D: TRBD2; CDR3: CASSIGSGGAADEQFF; DNA: TGTGCCAGTAGTATCGGGAGCGGGGGGGCCGCGGATGAGCAGTTCTTC
size: .; J: TRBJ1-1; V: TRBV30; D: .; CDR3: CAWIKDRVSEAFF; DNA: TGTGCCTGGATAAAAGACCGGGTCTCTGAAGCTTTCTTT
size: .; J: TRBJ1-4; V: TRBV3-1/TRBV3-2; D: .; CDR3: CASSHGQVEKLFF; DNA: TGTGCCAGCAGCCATGGGCAGGTTGAAAAACTGTTTTTT